This TCR beta chain is from a study of T cells in localized non-small cell lung cancer. Study outcomes and limitations: Heterogeneity remains possible, as sequencing covered one tumor region only. Adjacent lung was found to contain a median about 50 of the top 100 tumor clones. With higher T cell density in blood came longer overall survival. Uninvolved adjacent lung showed higher T cell clonality than tumor.

Notes on this clone: Antigen: not known.

Using immunoSEQ multiplex PCR, the repertoire was profiled, and TCRdb retains in-frame clones only, with some absent. The sample holds thousands of clones, 25% to 30% seen once. The receptor was derived from a man aged 40-75 years with stage II squamous cell lung carcinoma. Sequenced material: normal lung tissue next to the tumor, taken before any cancer treatment.

CDR3 nucleotides: TGCGCCAGCAGCCAAGATAAGGTAAAGAGGGGCGGGGAGCTGTTTTTT. Amino acid sequence: CASSQDKVKRGGELFF. The chain carries TRBV4-1 and TRBJ2-2; D tentatively reads TRBD1 or TRBD2 (5 bases each). Trimming removed 0 bases at V and 7 bases at J, with 15 bases between. The CDR3 contains 16 residues. In germline, CDR1 is MGHRA, CDR2 YSYEKL.